The sequence of this TCR beta chain was determined in a study of blood T cells in healthy people across ages. The CDR3 totals 14 residues. Germline values: CDR1 SGHKS, CDR2 YYEKEE (reference sequence). The ends were cut back, 4 bases at V and 0 bases at J, with 10 bases in the middle. There are a few counts of this clonotype. As yet, its antigen is unknown. For the second PCR, which ran for roughly 6 to 12 cycles, a sample-barcoded 5' primer and a J-beta primer mix were used. TCRdb itself ran the 5' RACE reads through MiXCR, one entry per CDR3 protein. Among hundreds of thousands of distinct CDR3 sequences listed, roughly 50% were seen once. Findings and caveats of the study: As age increased, TCR beta diversity per million T cells fell in a roughly linear fashion. From one million sequenced T cells, diversity estimates were lower bounds.

The authors isolated at least 7 million PBMCs per sample. The sequenced sample consisted of blood. J is TRBJ2-5 and V is TRBV5-5; D remains unclear. This receptor was taken from a man aged 60-69 years in good health. CDR3 coding DNA: TGTGCCAGCAGCCCGCGACCCTACCAAGAGACCCAGTACTTC. Protein sequence: CASSPRPYQETQYF.